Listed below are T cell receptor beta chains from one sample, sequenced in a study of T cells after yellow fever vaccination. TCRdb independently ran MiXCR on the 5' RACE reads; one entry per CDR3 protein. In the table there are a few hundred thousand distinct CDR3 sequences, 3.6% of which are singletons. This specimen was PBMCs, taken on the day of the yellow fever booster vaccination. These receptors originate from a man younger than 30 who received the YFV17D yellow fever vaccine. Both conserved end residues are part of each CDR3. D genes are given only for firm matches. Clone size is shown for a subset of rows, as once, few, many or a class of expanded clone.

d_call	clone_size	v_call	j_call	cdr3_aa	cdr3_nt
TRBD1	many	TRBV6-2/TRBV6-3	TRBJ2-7	CASRSGTGKEYEQYF	TGTGCCAGCAGATCCGGGACAGGGAAGGAGTACGAGCAGTACTTC
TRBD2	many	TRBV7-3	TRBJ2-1	CASSPRTSGGRNEQFF	TGTGCCAGCAGCCCCAGAACTAGCGGGGGGCGAAATGAGCAGTTCTTC
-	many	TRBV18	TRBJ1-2	CASSPDVGTHYGYTF	TGTGCCAGCTCCCCGGACGTCGGGACACATTATGGCTACACCTTC
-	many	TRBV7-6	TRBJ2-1	CASSSRINNEQFF	TGTGCCAGCAGCTCGCGGATCAACAATGAGCAGTTCTTC
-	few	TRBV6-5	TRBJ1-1	CASRGEYRNTEAFF	TGTGCCAGCAGGGGGGAATATAGGAACACTGAAGCTTTCTTT
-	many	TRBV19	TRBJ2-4	CASSDRGDKNIQYF	TGTGCCAGTAGTGACCGCGGGGACAAAAACATTCAGTACTTC
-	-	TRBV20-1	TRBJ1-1	CSAQKMEAFF	TGCAGTGCCCAGAAAATGGAAGCTTTCTTT
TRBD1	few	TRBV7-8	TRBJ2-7	CASSLGRTGLYEQYF	TGTGCCAGCAGCTTAGGGAGGACAGGTCTCTACGAGCAGTACTTC
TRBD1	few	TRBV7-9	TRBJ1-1	CASSLSQGARAFF	TGTGCCAGCAGCTTATCCCAGGGGGCTAGGGCTTTCTTT
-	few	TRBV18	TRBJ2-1	CASSPLERAHNEQFF	TGTGCCAGCTCACCACTAGAAAGGGCTCACAATGAGCAGTTCTTC
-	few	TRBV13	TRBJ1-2	CASSTGVGALYGYTF	TGTGCCAGCAGCACAGGCGTAGGGGCGCTCTATGGCTACACCTTC
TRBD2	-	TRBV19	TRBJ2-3	CASSWRLASTDTQYF	TGTGCCAGTAGTTGGAGACTAGCCTCCACAGATACGCAGTATTTT
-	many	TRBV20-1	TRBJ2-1	CSARREDEQFF	TGCAGTGCTAGAAGGGAGGATGAGCAGTTCTTC
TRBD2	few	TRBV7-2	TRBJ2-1	CASSAGLAGHNEQFF	TGTGCCAGCAGCGCCGGACTAGCGGGGCACAATGAGCAGTTCTTC
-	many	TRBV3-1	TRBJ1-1	CASSQSDTNTEAFF	TGTGCCAGCAGCCAATCGGACACGAACACTGAAGCTTTCTTT
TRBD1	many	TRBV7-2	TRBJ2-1	CASSATGAGEQFF	TGTGCCAGCAGCGCGACAGGGGCAGGTGAGCAGTTCTTC
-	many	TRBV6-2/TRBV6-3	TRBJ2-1	CASSPGVGQFF	TGTGCCAGCAGTCCGGGGGTGGGGCAGTTCTTC
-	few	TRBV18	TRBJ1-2	CASSPSGALNGYTF	TGTGCCAGCTCACCCTCCGGGGCCCTTAATGGCTACACCTTC
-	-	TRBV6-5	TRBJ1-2	CASSRFLETRLTNYGYTF	TGTGCCAGCTCAAGATTCCTGGAAACTCGACTCACTAACTATGGCTACACCTTC
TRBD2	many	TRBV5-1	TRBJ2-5	CASSSRGGGFETQYF	TGCGCCAGCAGCTCCCGCGGCGGGGGGTTTGAGACCCAGTACTTC
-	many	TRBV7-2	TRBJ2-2	CASSLDTGGELFF	TGTGCCAGCAGCTTAGATACGGGTGGGGAGCTGTTTTTT
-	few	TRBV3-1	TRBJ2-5	CASSHTGLQETQYF	TGTGCCAGCAGCCACACAGGTTTACAAGAGACCCAGTACTTC
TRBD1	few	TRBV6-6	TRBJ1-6	CASRGQANSPLHF	TGTGCCAGCAGGGGACAGGCCAATTCACCCCTCCACTTT
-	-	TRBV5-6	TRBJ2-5	CASSYWTTEETQYF	TGTGCCAGCAGCTACTGGACAACCGAAGAGACCCAGTACTTC
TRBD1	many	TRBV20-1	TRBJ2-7	CSATRDRGRDEQYF	TGCAGTGCTACTCGGGACAGGGGTCGCGACGAGCAGTACTTC
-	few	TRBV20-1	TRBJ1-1	CSARSGARNTEAFF	TGCAGTGCTAGATCGGGGGCGCGGAACACTGAAGCTTTCTTT
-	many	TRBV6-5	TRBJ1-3	CASSDDRSGNTIYF	TGTGCCAGCAGTGACGACAGGTCTGGAAACACCATATATTTT
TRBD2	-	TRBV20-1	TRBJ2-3	CSVRPSGGADTQYF	TGCAGTGTCCGACCTAGCGGGGGGGCAGATACGCAGTATTTT
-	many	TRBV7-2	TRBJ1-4	CASSPNGATNEKLFF	TGTGCCAGCAGCCCAAACGGTGCAACTAATGAAAAACTGTTTTTT
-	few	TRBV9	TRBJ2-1	CASSLTDTSYSYNEQFF	TGTGCCAGCAGCCTAACCGACACTAGCTACTCCTACAATGAGCAGTTCTTC
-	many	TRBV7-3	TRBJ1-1	CASSSTVHTEAFF	TGTGCCAGCAGCTCAACAGTTCACACTGAAGCTTTCTTT
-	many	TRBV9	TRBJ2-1	CASSVARGEQFF	TGTGCCAGCAGCGTAGCTCGGGGTGAGCAGTTCTTC